These 15 T cell receptor beta chains were sequenced from one sample in a study of T-cell memory formation after mild COVID-19. One entry per CDR3 protein results from TCRdb running MiXCR on the 5' RACE reads. The profile shows about 410,000 distinct CDR3 sequences, less than 25% of them singletons. Sequencing was carried out using PBMCs or a T cell subset sorted from them (not recorded which). These receptors were obtained from an adult woman who had mild COVID-19 (a few samples of this study predate the infection). Cell type and time point are not known.

This clonotype was observed a handful of times. The chain carries TRBV5-1 and TRBJ2-3; D unresolved. The CDR3 consists of 12 residues. Trimming left V 6 bases short and J 8 bases short, with 13 bases between. Germline V CDR1 and CDR2: SGHRS, YFSETQ. In nucleotides, the CDR3 is TGCGCCAGCACCGTATCCCTGGTTACGCAGTATTTT. Amino acid sequence: CASTVSLVTQYF.

This clonotype was picked up a small number of times. V usage is TRBV5-1 and J usage is TRBJ2-5; D is uncertain. The germline gives CDR1 SGHRS, CDR2 YFSETQ. Deletions cut 0 bases from V and 7 bases from J, with 7 bases between. The CDR3 is 12 residues long. As DNA, the CDR3 is TGCGCCAGCAGCTTGGACACCAGGACCCAGTACTTC. Translation gives CASSLDTRTQYF. Combining the CDR3 with reference TRBV5-1 and TRBJ2-5 gives the whole variable domain KAGVTQTPRYLIKTRGQQVTLSCSPISGHRSVSWYQQTPGQGLQFLFEYFSETQRNKGNFPGRFSGRQFSNSRSEMNVSTLELGDSALYLCASSLDTRTQYFGPGTRLLVL.

The chain links TRBV27 to TRBJ1-1, with TRBD1 identical over 7 bases. Germline values: CDR1 MNHEY, CDR2 SMNVEV (reference sequence). V shed 6 bases, J shed 6 bases, and the junction held 7 bases outside the gene matches. The CDR3 sequence is 13 residues long. The CDR3 is CASSPTGLAEAFF. The CDR3 nucleotides read TGTGCCAGCAGCCCGACAGGGTTGGCTGAAGCTTTCTTT.

J is TRBJ2-6 and V is TRBV2, with 8 bases that match TRBD1. CDR3 length: 17 residues. From germline, CDR1 is SNHLY and CDR2 FYNNEI. Germline trimming cut 5 bases from V and 0 bases from J; bases unmatched to any gene: 6. The CDR3, as DNA: TGTGCCAGCAGTCGACAGGGGTCCCGCTCTGGGGCCAACGTCCTGACTTTC. As protein: CASSRQGSRSGANVLTF.

At least ten counts were recorded for this clonotype. The chain has TRBV3-1 and TRBJ2-5; TRBD2 is a possible D gene (7 bases). V lost 4 bases to trimming and J lost 5 bases, with 14 bases between them. Per germline, CDR1 LGHDT and CDR2 YNNKEL (reference sequence). This CDR3 comprises 14 residues. The CDR3 reads CASSLPGGFETQYF. The CDR3 bases are TGTGCCAGCAGCCTTCCGGGGGGCTTTGAGACCCAGTACTTC.

This clonotype was counted many times. This chain joins TRBV5-1 and TRBJ1-1; D remains ambiguous. The CDR3 has 13 residues. V gave up 9 bases and J gave up 2 bases, with 14 bases separating them. In germline, CDR1 is SGHRS, CDR2 YFSETQ. The CDR3 nucleotides are TGCGCCACCAAACAAGGTCAAAACACTGAAGCTTTCTTT. It is translated as CATKQGQNTEAFF.

This clonotype was recorded at least ten times. The CDR3 spells CTPRGQGGSGANVLTF. CDR3 sequence (DNA): TGCACCCCCAGGGGACAGGGTGGGTCCGGGGCCAACGTCCTGACTTTC. J is TRBJ2-6 and V is TRBV20-1, with 9 bases aligning to TRBD1. Germline loops: CDR1 DFQATT, CDR2 SNEGSKA (reference sequence). The CDR3 extends over 16 amino acids.

This clonotype has only a few counts. The chain recombines TRBV20-1 with TRBJ2-1, with 7 nucleotides matching TRBD1. The CDR3 covers 15 residues. V lost 4 bases and J lost 8; bases outside the gene matches: 14. Germline V gene sequence: CDR1 DFQATT, CDR2 SNEGSKA (reference sequence). In DNA form, the CDR3 reads TGCAGTGCTAAAAGGGCAGACAGGGTTTTAGATGAGCAGTTCTTC. Translated, it gives CSAKRADRVLDEQFF.

This sequence joins TRBV6-2 or TRBV6-3 and TRBJ2-5, with a weak D call TRBD2 (6 bases). The V gene lost 2 bases and the J gene lost 4 bases, with 8 bases spanning the gap. Germline CDR1 and CDR2: MNHEY and SVGEGT. The length of the CDR3 is 13 residues. CDR3 amino acids: CASSYIGGETQYF. CDR3 coding DNA: TGTGCCAGCAGTTACATCGGGGGAGAGACCCAGTACTTC.

The table lists this clonotype with a few counts. The chain has TRBV3-1 and TRBJ1-1, with D perhaps TRBD1 (5 bases). With 4 bases removed from V and 3 bases from J, the gap between germline ends came to 12 bases. The CDR3 covers 14 residues. Germline-derived CDR1 and CDR2 are LGHDT and YNNKEL (reference sequence). As DNA, the CDR3 is TGTGCCAGCAGCCCAGGGATTGGGTACACTGAAGCTTTCTTT. Its translation: CASSPGIGYTEAFF. Full variable domain (remainder filled in from reference TRBV3-1 and TRBJ1-1): DTAVSQTPKYLVTQMGNDKSIKCEQNLGHDTMYWYKQDSKKFLKIMFSYNNKELIINETVPNRFSPKSPDKAHLNLHINSLELGDSAVYFCASSPGIGYTEAFFGQGTRLTVV.

The V call is TRBV7-9, the J call TRBJ1-5, with D unclear. This CDR3 is 14 amino acids long. Per the germline V gene, CDR1 is SEHNR and CDR2 is FQNEAQ (reference sequence). V shed 4 bases and J shed 2 bases, with 9 bases lying between them. The chain's CDR3 is CASSSDGRNQPQHF. The DNA of the CDR3 is TGTGCCAGCAGCTCGGACGGGCGCAATCAGCCCCAGCATTTT. Supplemented by reference TRBV7-9 and TRBJ1-5, the full variable domain reads DTGVSQNPRHKITKRGQNVTFRCDPISEHNRLYWYRQTLGQGPEFLTYFQNEAQLEKSRLLSDRFSAERPKGSFSTLEIQRTEQGDSAMYLCASSSDGRNQPQHFGDGTRLSIL.

The chain has TRBV15 and TRBJ2-2; tentatively, D is TRBD1 (5 bases). The CDR3 covers 13 residues. Germline V gene data show CDR1 as LNHNV and CDR2 as YYDKDF (reference sequence). V lost 9 bases and J lost 2, with 10 bases in between. DNA for the CDR3: TGTGCCACAGAAGACAGCAACACCGGGGAGCTGTTTTTT. Residues: CATEDSNTGELFF.

The CDR3 is CSASRDWARNSPLHF. The CDR3 DNA reads TGCAGTGCTAGCCGAGACTGGGCGCGGAATTCACCCCTCCACTTT. The genes are TRBV20-1 and TRBJ1-6, with D hard to call. Germline V gene sequence: CDR1 DFQATT, CDR2 SNEGSKA (reference sequence). The CDR3 consists of 15 residues. Trimming stripped 3 bases from V and 7 bases from J, with 16 bases between.

CDR3 region: CASTDSGGHEQFF. CDR3 nucleotides: TGCGCCAGCACCGATTCCGGAGGCCATGAGCAGTTCTTC. The genes are TRBV5-1 and TRBJ2-1; D possibly corresponds to TRBD2 (5 bases). V lost 6 bases and J 8 bases, leaving 15 bases between the germline ends. The CDR3 totals 13 residues. The germline CDR1 and CDR2 sequences are SGHRS and YFSETQ.

A remark on this clonotype: Mismatch with germline at one junction end may stem from a read error. The J gene is TRBJ1-2, the V gene TRBV6-1; tentative D call: TRBD1 (6 bases). The CDR3 loop spans 16 amino acids. From germline, CDR1 is MNHNS and CDR2 SASEGT. The CDR3 coding sequence is TGTGACAGCAGTGCCTCCCACAGGGTTGAGGCCTATGGCTACACCTTC. Encoded protein: CDSSASHRVEAYGYTF.